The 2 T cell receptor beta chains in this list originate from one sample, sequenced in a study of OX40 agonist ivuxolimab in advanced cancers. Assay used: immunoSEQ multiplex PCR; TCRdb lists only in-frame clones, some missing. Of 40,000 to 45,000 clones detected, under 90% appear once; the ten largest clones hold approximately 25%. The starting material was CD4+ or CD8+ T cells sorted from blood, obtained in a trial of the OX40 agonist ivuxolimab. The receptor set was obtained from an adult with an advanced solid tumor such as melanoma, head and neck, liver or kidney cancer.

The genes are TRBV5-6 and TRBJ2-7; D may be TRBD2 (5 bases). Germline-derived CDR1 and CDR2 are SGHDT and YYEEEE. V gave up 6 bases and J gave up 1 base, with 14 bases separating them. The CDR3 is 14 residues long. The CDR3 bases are TGTGCCAGCATCCTTGAAGGGAGATCCTACGAGCAGTACTTC. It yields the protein CASILEGRSYEQYF.

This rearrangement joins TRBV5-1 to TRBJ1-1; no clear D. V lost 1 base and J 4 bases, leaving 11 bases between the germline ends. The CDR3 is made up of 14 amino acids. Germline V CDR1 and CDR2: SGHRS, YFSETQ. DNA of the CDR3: TGCGCCAGCAGCTTGAGGGAACCTCCCACTGAAGCTTTCTTT. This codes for CASSLREPPTEAFF.